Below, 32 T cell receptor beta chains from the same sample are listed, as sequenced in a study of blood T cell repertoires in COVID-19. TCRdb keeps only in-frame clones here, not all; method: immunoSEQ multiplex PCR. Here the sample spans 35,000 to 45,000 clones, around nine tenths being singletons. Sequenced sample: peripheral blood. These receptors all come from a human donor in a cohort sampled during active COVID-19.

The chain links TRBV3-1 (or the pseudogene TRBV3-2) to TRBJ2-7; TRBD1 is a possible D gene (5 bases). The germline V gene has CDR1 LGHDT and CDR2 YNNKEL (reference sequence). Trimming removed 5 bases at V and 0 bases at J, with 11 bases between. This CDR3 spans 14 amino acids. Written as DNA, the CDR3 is TGTGCCAGCAGCGCAGGGCGGAGCTCCTACGAGCAGTACTTC. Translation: CASSAGRSSYEQYF.

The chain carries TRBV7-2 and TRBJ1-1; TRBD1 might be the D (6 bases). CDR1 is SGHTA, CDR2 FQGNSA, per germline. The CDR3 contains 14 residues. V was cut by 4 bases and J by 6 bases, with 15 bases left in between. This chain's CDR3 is CASSSSDRMAEAFF. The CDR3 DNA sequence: TGTGCCAGCAGCTCTTCTGACAGGATGGCTGAAGCTTTCTTT. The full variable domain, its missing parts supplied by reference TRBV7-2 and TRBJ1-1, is GAGVSQSPSNKVTEKGKDVELRCDPISGHTALYWYRQSLGQGLEFLIYFQGNSAPDKSGLPSDRFSAERTGGSVSTLTIQRTQQEDSAVYLCASSSSDRMAEAFFGQGTRLTVV.

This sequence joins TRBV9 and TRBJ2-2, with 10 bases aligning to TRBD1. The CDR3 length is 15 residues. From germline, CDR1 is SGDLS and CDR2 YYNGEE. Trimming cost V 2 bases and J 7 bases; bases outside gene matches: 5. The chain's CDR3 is CASSVPDRGVGELFF. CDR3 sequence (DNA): TGTGCCAGCAGCGTTCCGGACAGGGGGGTCGGGGAGCTGTTTTTT.

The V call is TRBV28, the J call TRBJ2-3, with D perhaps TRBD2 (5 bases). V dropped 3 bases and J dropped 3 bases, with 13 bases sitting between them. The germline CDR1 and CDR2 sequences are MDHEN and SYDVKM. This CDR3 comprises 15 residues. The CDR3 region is CASSFRRLSTDTQYF. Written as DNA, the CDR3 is TGTGCCAGCAGTTTCAGGAGGTTATCGACAGATACGCAGTATTTT. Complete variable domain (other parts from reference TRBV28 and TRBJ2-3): DVKVTQSSRYLVKRTGEKVFLECVQDMDHENMFWYRQDPGLGLRLIYFSYDVKMKEKGDIPEGYSVSREKKERFSLILESASTNQTSMYLCASSFRRLSTDTQYFGPGTRLTVL.

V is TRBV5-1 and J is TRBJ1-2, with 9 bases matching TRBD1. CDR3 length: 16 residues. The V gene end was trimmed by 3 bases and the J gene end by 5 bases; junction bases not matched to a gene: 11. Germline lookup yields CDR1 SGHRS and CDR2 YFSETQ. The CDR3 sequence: CASSSGQGGYGYGYTF. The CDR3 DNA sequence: TGCGCCAGCAGCTCGGGACAGGGTGGATACGGGTATGGCTACACCTTC.

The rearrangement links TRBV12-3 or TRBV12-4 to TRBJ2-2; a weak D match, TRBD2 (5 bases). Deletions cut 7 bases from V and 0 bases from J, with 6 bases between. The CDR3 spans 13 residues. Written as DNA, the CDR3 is TGTGCCAGCAAGCGGCCGAACACCGGGGAGCTGTTTTTT. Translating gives CASKRPNTGELFF.

The CDR3 DNA sequence: TGTGCCAGTTGGACTCAGAGGAACTATGGCTACACCTTC. Amino acids: CASWTQRNYGYTF. The chain is built from TRBV19 and TRBJ1-2; D remains unclear. Germline CDR1 reads LNHDA; CDR2 reads SQIVND (reference sequence). The CDR3 loop spans 13 amino acids. Trimming stripped 8 bases from V and 2 bases from J, with 12 bases between.

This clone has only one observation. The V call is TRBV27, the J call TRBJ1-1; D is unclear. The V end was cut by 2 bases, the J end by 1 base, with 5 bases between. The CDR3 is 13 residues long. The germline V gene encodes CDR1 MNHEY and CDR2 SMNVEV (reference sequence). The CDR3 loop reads CASSLEGNTEAFF. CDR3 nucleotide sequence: TGTGCCAGCAGTTTAGAGGGGAACACTGAAGCTTTCTTT.

The CDR3 protein is CASSIGGSYNEQFF. CDR3 nucleotide sequence: TGTGCCAGTAGCATCGGGGGCTCCTACAATGAGCAGTTCTTC. The rearrangement links TRBV19 to TRBJ2-1, with a tentative D call TRBD2 (6 bases). V was clipped by 6 bases and J by 0 bases, with 9 bases between them. The germline gives CDR1 LNHDA, CDR2 SQIVND (reference sequence). The CDR3 runs to 14 residues.

CDR3 DNA sequence: TGTGCCAGCAGCCCGTGGGCCTTCTTCAATCAGCCCCAGCATTTT. It specifies CASSPWAFFNQPQHF. The chain couples TRBV7-3 to TRBJ1-5; no clear D. The germline V gene encodes CDR1 SGHTA and CDR2 FQGTGA. There are 15 residues in the CDR3. Trimming shortened V by 5 bases and J by 3 bases, and 14 bases separated the two germline ends.

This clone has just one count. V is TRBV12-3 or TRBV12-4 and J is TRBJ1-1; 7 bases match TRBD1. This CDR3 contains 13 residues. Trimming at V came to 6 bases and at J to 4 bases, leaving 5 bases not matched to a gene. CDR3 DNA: TGTGCCAGCAGAGGAACAGGGGCCACTGAAGCTTTCTTT. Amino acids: CASRGTGATEAFF.

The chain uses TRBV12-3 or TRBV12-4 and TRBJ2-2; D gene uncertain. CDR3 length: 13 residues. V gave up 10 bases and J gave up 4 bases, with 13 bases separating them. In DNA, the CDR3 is TGTGCCACCGCCCACTCCCTCACCGGGGAGCTGTTTTTT. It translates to CATAHSLTGELFF.

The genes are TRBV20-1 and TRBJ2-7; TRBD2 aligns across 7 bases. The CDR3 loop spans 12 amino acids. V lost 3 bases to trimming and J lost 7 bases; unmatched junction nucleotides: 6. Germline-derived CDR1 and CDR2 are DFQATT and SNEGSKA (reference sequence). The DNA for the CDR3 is TGCAGTGCTAGTGGGGGGGTTTGGGAGCAGTACTTC. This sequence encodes CSASGGVWEQYF.

This CDR3 reads CATSRDPGQETQYF. The CDR3 DNA reads as TGTGCCACCAGCAGAGATCCAGGGCAAGAGACCCAGTACTTC. J is TRBJ2-5 and V is TRBV15; D possibly corresponds to TRBD1 (5 bases). Germline V gene lookup returns CDR1 LNHNV and CDR2 YYDKDF (reference sequence). The CDR3 spans 14 residues. V was pared by 0 bases and J by 2 bases, with 7 bases between.

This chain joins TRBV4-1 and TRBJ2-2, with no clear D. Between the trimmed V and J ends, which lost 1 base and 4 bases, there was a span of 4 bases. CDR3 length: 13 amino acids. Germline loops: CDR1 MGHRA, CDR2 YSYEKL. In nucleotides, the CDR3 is TGCGCCAGCAGCCAAGCCATCACCGGGGAGCTGTTTTTT. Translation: CASSQAITGELFF.

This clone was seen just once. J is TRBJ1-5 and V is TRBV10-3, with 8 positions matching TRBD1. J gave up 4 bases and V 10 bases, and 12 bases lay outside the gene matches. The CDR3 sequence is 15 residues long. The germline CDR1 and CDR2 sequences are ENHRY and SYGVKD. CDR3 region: CASGQGGDGNQPQHF. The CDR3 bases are TGTGCCAGCGGACAGGGCGGAGACGGGAATCAGCCCCAGCATTTT.

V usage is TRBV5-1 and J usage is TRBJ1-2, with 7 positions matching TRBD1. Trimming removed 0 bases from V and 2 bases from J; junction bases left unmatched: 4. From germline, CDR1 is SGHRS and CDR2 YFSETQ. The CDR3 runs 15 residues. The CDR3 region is CASSLAGGQNYGYTF. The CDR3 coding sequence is TGCGCCAGCAGCTTGGCCGGGGGACAGAACTATGGCTACACCTTC.

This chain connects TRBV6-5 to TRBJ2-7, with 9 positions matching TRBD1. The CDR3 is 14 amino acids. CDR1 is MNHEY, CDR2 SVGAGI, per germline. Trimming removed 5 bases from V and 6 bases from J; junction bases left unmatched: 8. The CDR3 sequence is CASSRQGVLIEQYF. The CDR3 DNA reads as TGTGCCAGCAGTAGACAGGGGGTACTTATCGAGCAGTACTTC.

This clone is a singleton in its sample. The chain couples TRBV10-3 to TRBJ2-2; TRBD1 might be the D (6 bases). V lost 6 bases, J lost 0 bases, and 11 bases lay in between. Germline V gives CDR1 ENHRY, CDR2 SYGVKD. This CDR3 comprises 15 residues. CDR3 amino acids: CAISRGDANTGELFF. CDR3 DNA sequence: TGTGCCATCAGCAGGGGTGACGCGAACACCGGGGAGCTGTTTTTT.

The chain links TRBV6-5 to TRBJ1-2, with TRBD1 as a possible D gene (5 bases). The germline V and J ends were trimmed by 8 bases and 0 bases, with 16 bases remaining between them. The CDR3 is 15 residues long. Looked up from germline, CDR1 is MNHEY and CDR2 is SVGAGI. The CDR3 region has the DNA TGTGCCAGCGGAGACAGCCTCAAAGCTAACTATGGCTACACCTTC. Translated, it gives CASGDSLKANYGYTF.

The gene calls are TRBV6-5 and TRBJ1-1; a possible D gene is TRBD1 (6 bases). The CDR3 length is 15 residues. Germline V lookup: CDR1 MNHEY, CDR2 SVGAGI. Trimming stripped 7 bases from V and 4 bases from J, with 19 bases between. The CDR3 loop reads CASTPYRESGTEAFF. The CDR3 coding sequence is TGTGCCAGCACGCCCTACAGGGAATCTGGCACTGAAGCTTTCTTT.

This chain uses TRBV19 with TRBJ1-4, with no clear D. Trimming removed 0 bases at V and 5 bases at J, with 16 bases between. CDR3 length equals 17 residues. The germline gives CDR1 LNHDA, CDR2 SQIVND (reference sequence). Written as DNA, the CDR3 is TGTGCCAGTAGTATAGATTTTCGGAGAAACCCGAATGAAAAACTGTTTTTT. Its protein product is CASSIDFRRNPNEKLFF.

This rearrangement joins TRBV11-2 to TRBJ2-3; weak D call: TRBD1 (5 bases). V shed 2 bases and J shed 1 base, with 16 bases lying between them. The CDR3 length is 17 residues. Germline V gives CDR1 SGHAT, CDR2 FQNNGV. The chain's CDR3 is CASSLTLWEGGTDTQYF. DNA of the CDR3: TGTGCCAGCAGCTTAACGCTCTGGGAAGGGGGCACAGATACGCAGTATTTT.

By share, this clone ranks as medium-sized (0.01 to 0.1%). The DNA of the CDR3 is TGTGCCAGCAGTTTAGTAGCGGAGAACACCGGGGAGCTGTTTTTT. Its translation: CASSLVAENTGELFF. The chain recombines TRBV28 with TRBJ2-2; maybe TRBD2 (6 bases). V lost 2 bases and J 1 base, leaving 8 bases between the germline ends. Germline CDR1 reads MDHEN; CDR2 reads SYDVKM. The CDR3 length is 15 residues.

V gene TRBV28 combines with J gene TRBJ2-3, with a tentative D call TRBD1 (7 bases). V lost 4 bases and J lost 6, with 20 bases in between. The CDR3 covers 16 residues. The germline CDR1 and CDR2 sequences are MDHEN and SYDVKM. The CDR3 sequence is CASSSPRGVEVDTQYF. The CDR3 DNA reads TGTGCCAGCAGTTCCCCCAGGGGGGTGGAAGTGGATACGCAGTATTTT.

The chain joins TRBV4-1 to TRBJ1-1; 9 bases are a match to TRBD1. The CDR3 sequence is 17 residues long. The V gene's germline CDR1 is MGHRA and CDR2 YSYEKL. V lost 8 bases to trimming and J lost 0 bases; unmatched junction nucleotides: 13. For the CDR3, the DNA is TGCGCCAGCGCCCTACAGGGGGCTCTTACCATGAACACTGAAGCTTTCTTT. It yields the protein CASALQGALTMNTEAFF.

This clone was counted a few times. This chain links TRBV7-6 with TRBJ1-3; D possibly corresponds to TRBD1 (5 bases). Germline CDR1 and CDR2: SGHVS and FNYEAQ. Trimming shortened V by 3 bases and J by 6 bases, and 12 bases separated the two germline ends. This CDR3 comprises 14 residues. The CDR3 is CASSFGGGLNTIYF. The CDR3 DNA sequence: TGTGCCAGCAGCTTTGGGGGGGGTTTAAACACCATATATTTT. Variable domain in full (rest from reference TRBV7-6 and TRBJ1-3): GAGVSQSPRYKVTKRGQDVALRCDPISGHVSLYWYRQALGQGPEFLTYFNYEAQQDKSGLPNDRFSAERPEGSISTLTIQRTEQRDSAMYRCASSFGGGLNTIYFGEGSWLTVV.

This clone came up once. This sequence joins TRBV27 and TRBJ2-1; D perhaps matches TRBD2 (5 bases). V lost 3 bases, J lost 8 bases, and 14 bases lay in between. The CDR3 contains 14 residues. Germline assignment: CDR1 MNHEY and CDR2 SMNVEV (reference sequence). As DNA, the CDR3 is TGTGCCAGCAGTTTGGCAGGACTTTGGGATGAGCAGTTCTTC. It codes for CASSLAGLWDEQFF.

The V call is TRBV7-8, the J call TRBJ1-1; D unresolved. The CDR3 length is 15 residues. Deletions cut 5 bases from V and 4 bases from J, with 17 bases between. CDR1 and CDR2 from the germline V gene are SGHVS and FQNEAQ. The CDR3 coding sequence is TGTGCCAGCAGCCCTCAAACTCGCCCTGGCACTGAAGCTTTCTTT. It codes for CASSPQTRPGTEAFF.

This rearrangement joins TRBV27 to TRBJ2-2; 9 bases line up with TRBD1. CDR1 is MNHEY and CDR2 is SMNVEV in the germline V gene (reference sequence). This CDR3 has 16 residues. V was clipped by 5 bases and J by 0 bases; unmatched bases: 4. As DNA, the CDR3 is TGTGCCAGCAGTATTACAGGGGGCGCGAACACCGGGGAGCTGTTTTTT. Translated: CASSITGGANTGELFF.

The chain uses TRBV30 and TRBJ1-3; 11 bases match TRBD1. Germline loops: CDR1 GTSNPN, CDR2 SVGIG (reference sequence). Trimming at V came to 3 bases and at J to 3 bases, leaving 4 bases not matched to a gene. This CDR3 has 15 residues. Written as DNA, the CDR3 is TGTGCCTGGAGCCGAGGGACAGGGGGTGGAAACACCATATATTTT. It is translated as CAWSRGTGGGNTIYF.

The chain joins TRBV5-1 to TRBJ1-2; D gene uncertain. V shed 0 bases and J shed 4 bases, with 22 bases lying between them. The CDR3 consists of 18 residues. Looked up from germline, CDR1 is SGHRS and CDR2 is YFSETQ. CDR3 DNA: TGCGCCAGCAGCTTGGCCGGAGCGAAGGATTTAGCTTTCTATGGCTACACCTTC. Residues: CASSLAGAKDLAFYGYTF.